This TCR beta chain was captured by sequencing in a study of beta chain features in type 1 diabetes. Study at large: Cell yields, gender and age were comparable in patients and healthy donors.

Regarding the study as a whole: Among all four CD4+ subsets, Type 1 diabetes patients had TCRB CDR3s that were moderately but significantly shorter. Comparison showed that naive, central memory and Treg TCRB repertoires appeared more similar among patients than among healthy donors. Type 1 diabetes patients had VDJ junctions that carried fewer insertions and more deletions. Still unanswered here is whether HLA type influences TCRB rearrangement.

Expressed TCRB transcripts were sequenced because the isolated RNA had all been reverse transcribed beforehand. Only in-frame clones appear in the TCRdb table, and some are missing; sequencing was by immunoSEQ multiplex PCR. The data hold around 25,000 clones, with about 69% observed a single time. Details on this clone: Its antigen is unknown.

CDR3 length: 13 residues. V shed 6 bases, J shed 10 bases, and the junction held 7 bases outside the gene matches. The germline gives CDR1 LNHDA, CDR2 SQIVND (reference sequence). Sequencing was done on a sample of Tregs from blood. The chain carries TRBV19 and TRBJ2-1; TRBD2 agrees at 9 bases. The clonotype was recovered from a man aged 18 to 30 with type 1 diabetes. CDR3 coding DNA: TGTGCCAGTAGGGGACTAGCTCGCATGGAGCAGTTCTTC. It codes for CASRGLARMEQFF.